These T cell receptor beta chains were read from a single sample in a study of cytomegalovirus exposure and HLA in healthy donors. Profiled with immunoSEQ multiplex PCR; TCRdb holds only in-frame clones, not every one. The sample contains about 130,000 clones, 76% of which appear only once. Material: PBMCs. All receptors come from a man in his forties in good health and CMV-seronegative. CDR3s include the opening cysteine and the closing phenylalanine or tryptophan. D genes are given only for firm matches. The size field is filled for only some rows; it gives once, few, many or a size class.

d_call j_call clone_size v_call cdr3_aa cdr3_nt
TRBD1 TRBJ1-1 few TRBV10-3 CASEDRGGDTEAFF TGTGCCTCCGAAGACAGGGGGGGAGACACTGAAGCTTTCTTT
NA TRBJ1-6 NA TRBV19 CASSIVSNSPLHF TGTGCCAGTAGTATAGTCTCCAATTCACCCCTCCACTTT
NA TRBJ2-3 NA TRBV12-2 CASRLALPLALGTDTQYF TGTGCAAGTCGCTTAGCGTTGCCCCTAGCGCTAGGCACAGATACGCAGTATTTT
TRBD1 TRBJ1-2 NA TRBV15 CATSSTGTVNYGYTF TGTGCCACCAGCAGTACCGGGACAGTAAACTATGGCTACACCTTC
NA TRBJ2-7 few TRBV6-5 CAVGSPYEQYF TGTGCCGTGGGGAGTCCCTACGAGCAGTACTTC
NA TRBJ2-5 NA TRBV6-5 CASSYSRATVEETQYF TGTGCCAGCAGCTACTCTCGCGCCACCGTTGAAGAGACCCAGTACTTC
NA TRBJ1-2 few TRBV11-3 CASSLDQNYGYTF TGTGCCAGCAGCTTAGATCAGAACTATGGCTACACCTTC
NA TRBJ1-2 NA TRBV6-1 CASSDNSQGDYGYTF TGTGCCAGCAGCGACAACTCACAGGGAGACTATGGCTACACCTTC
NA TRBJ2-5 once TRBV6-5 CASCGSSGTQYF TGTGCCAGCTGTGGGTCGTCGGGGACCCAGTACTTC
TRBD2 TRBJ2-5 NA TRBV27 CASSGGGETQYF TGTGCCAGCAGTGGCGGGGGAGAGACCCAGTACTTC
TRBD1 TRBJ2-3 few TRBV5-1 CASSLAGTGEADTQYF TGCGCCAGCAGCTTGGCCGGGACAGGGGAAGCAGATACGCAGTATTTT
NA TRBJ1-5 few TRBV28 CASSLKTGALSNQPQHF TGTGCCAGCAGTTTAAAGACAGGCGCCCTTAGCAATCAGCCCCAGCATTTT
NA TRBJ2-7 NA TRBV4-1 CASSHPGFYEQYF TGCGCCAGCAGCCATCCAGGGTTCTACGAGCAGTACTTC
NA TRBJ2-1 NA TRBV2 CASEGAHNEQFF TGTGCCAGCGAGGGCGCCCACAATGAGCAGTTCTTC
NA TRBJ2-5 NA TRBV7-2 CASSNGSPTPFHGETQYF TGTGCCAGCAGCAACGGATCCCCGACTCCCTTCCACGGGGAGACCCAGTACTTC
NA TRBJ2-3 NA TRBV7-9 CASSSPFTDTQYF TGTGCCAGCAGCTCTCCCTTCACAGATACGCAGTATTTT
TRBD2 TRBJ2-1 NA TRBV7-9 CASSLGGSINEQFF TGTGCCAGCAGCTTAGGCGGGAGTATCAATGAGCAGTTCTTC
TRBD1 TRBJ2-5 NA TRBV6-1 CASSDFFGTAQETQYF TGTGCCAGCAGTGATTTCTTTGGGACAGCGCAAGAGACCCAGTACTTC
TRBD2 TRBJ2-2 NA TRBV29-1 CSGASGSGTGELFF TGCAGCGGTGCTAGCGGGAGCGGCACCGGGGAGCTGTTTTTT
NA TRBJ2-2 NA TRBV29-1 CSVEVGRNTGELFF TGCAGCGTTGAGGTGGGCAGGAACACCGGGGAGCTGTTTTTT
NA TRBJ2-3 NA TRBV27 CASSLSRVGTQYF TGTGCCAGCAGTTTATCCCGGGTGGGTACGCAGTATTTT
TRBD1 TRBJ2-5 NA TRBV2 CASSGAGQGVETQYF TGTGCCAGCAGTGGAGCGGGACAGGGGGTGGAGACCCAGTACTTC
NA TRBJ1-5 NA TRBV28 CASSLSRAQPQHF TGTGCCAGCAGTTTATCCAGGGCTCAGCCCCAGCATTTT
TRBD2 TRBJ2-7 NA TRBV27 CASSYQAGGEQYF TGTGCCAGCAGTTATCAAGCGGGAGGCGAGCAGTACTTC